This record concerns one TCR beta chain sequence. The specificity of this receptor is unknown. Per-nucleotide qualities are absent, and no much larger clonotype sits a single base away. Whole blood was collected in K2EDTA tubes by collaborating institutions according to the institutions' own protocols. Collaborator samples were shipped for TCRbeta analysis as frozen whole blood, isolated PBMCs, or DNA extracted from either sample type. TCRbeta CDR3 regions were amplified from genomic DNA by means of the immunoSEQ Assay, a bias-controlled multiplex PCR. The published analysis was carried out like this. The number of nucleated cells in each sample was estimated by amplification of reference gene primers within the assay. Sequence reads were collapsed and filtered to measure the absolute abundance of every unique TCRbeta CDR3 rearrangement. For each sample, productive Simpson clonality was calculated as the square root of Simpson's diversity index across productive rearrangements. Entries here come from immuneACCESS through TCRdb and include only in-frame sequences with V and J called. Some clones fail to appear in such tables; in the studies checked, an unresolved V gene covers under half of the shortfall, and the cause of the remainder is unknown. V, J and clone size are those of that table, while D and trimming were read from the DNA. In this sample the table shows tens of thousands of clones, about 81% of which occur a single time. Clones ranked in the top ten supply roughly 13% of the sample.

This sample stems from a study of blood T cell repertoires in COVID-19 (TCRdb year 2020). A note on the overall study: Collaborator samples came from the United States, Italy and Spain and covered acute and convalescent phases of COVID-19. The samples were drawn from the first 160 participants of the ongoing ImmuneRACE study and from more than 1,000 subjects provided by 6 global collaborators. The repertoires were released in a freely available public database intended as a resource for research on the immune response to SARS-CoV-2. Where HLA class I and class II types were available, the types were taken from metadata supplied by the sample provider, not from assay-based typing. Deeply sampled blood TCRbeta repertoires from subjects exposed to, actively infected with, or recovered from COVID-19 were included in the dataset. The material from the prospective study consisted of cDNA or gDNA derived from T cells, B-cell-depleted T cells, or PBMCs. Nearly every sample came with metadata listing a de-identified subject ID, COVID-19 status, age in years and sex. Points the paper makes about the study in general: Clinical and demographic metadata were provided uncurated, with the amount varying by source and participant.

CDR1 and CDR2 are read off the germline V gene as MNHEY and SVGAGI. From its cysteine to its phenylalanine, the CDR3 spans 11 amino acids. The CDR3 DNA has 33 bases and is translated from base 1. A distance of 11 bases separates the germline ends of V and J, which lose 8 bases and 7 bases respectively. The sequence was obtained from a human donor in a cohort sampled during active COVID-19. Sequencing used peripheral blood. The chain uses TRBV6-5 and TRBJ1-2; the D gene is not confidently resolved. In nucleotide form, the sequence is TGTGCCAGCGGTCAGGTACCTGGCTACACCTTC. This yields the protein CASGQVPGYTF.